These 20 T cell receptor beta chains share one sample of origin, sequenced in a study of precursors of human CD4 cytotoxic T cells. MiXCR was run by TCRdb on the reads, yielding one entry per CDR3 protein. The data hold some 490 distinct CDR3 sequences, with over 20% observed a single time. Four sorted CD4+ memory subsets, central memory, effector memory, IL-7R-high TEMRA and IL-7R-negative TEMRA, were UMI-sequenced. Sequencing used memory CD4+ T cells from blood (PBMCs). These receptors originate from a human donor in good health.

This clonotype is labeled as large. The V and J genes are TRBV7-9 and TRBJ2-3, with 8 bases matching TRBD1. Germline loops: CDR1 SEHNR, CDR2 FQNEAQ (reference sequence). After removal of 2 bases from V and 5 bases from J, the junction contained 3 bases not matched to a gene. CDR3 size: 14 residues. CDR3 sequence reads: CASSLQGAEDTQYF. DNA of the CDR3: TGTGCCAGCAGCTTACAGGGGGCTGAAGATACGCAGTATTTT.

In its sample, this clonotype is large. J is TRBJ1-5 and V is TRBV5-5; no clear D gene. V was shortened by 3 bases and J by 0 bases, with 16 bases between the two germline ends. The CDR3 is 17 amino acids. Germline V gene sequence: CDR1 SGHKS, CDR2 YYEKEE (reference sequence). This CDR3 reads CASSSDAYQYSNQPQHF. The CDR3 DNA reads as TGTGCCAGCAGCTCGGACGCATACCAATATAGCAATCAGCCCCAGCATTTT.

The chain has TRBV20-1 and TRBJ1-2; D possibly corresponds to TRBD1 (6 bases). Germline V gene data show CDR1 as DFQATT and CDR2 as SNEGSKA (reference sequence). The CDR3 sequence is 18 residues long. V was shortened by 2 bases and J by 0 bases, with 22 bases between the two germline ends. The CDR3 spells CSARRGLRTDRTNYGYTF. CDR3 in DNA: TGCAGTGCTAGAAGAGGCCTCAGAACGGACAGAACTAACTATGGCTACACCTTC.

This clonotype is categorized as large. The V call is TRBV27, the J call TRBJ2-3; D gene unclear. Trimming took off 0 bases at V and 6 bases at J, with 7 bases between the two ends. The germline V gene encodes CDR1 MNHEY and CDR2 SMNVEV (reference sequence). This CDR3 is built from 13 residues. In nucleotides, the CDR3 is TGTGCCAGCAGTTTATCTATCGGGGATACGCAGTATTTT. This sequence encodes CASSLSIGDTQYF.

In its sample, this clonotype is large. The rearrangement joins TRBV6-2 or TRBV6-3 to TRBJ1-1; D is perhaps TRBD1 (6 bases). The CDR3 totals 13 residues. The V gene lost 7 bases and the J gene lost 6 bases, with 15 bases spanning the gap. CDR1 is MNHEY, CDR2 SVGEGT, per germline. Written as DNA, the CDR3 is TGTGCCAGCACCCAGCGGGGGCCCGCTGAAGCTTTCTTT. Its protein product is CASTQRGPAEAFF.

On this clonotype itself: A much larger clone lies one base from this, so it may be a read error. CDR3 nucleotide sequence: TGCAGTACTAGAGTACTAGGAGGCATTCAGTACTTC. This translates into CSTRVLGGIQYF. The V gene is TRBV20-1, the J gene TRBJ2-4; TRBD2 might be the D (5 bases). Germline-derived CDR1 and CDR2 are DFQATT and SNEGSKA (reference sequence). The CDR3 loop spans 12 amino acids.

This clonotype is labeled large. The chain carries TRBV4-1 and TRBJ2-7; maybe TRBD2 (7 bases). The germline V and J ends were trimmed by 4 bases and 4 bases, with 17 bases remaining between them. Germline V lookup: CDR1 MGHRA, CDR2 YSYEKL. The CDR3 contains 15 residues. The CDR3 coding sequence is TGCGCCAGCAGCCCCCTCGCGGGGGCCTATTACGAGCAGTACTTC. It encodes CASSPLAGAYYEQYF.

In its sample, this clonotype was seen a few times. This sequence joins TRBV12-3 or TRBV12-4 and TRBJ2-2, with TRBD2 as a possible D gene (6 bases). V was shortened by 5 bases and J by 8 bases, with 18 bases between the two germline ends. The CDR3 spans 15 residues. The CDR3: CASSPLLAGRGELFF. Here the CDR3 DNA reads TGTGCCAGCAGTCCGTTGTTGGCGGGGAGGGGGGAGCTGTTTTTT.

This clonotype is judged large (0.1 to 1%). The chain uses TRBV4-1 and TRBJ1-4, with D tentatively TRBD1 (5 bases). This CDR3 is 15 amino acids long. Between the trimmed V and J ends, which lost 5 bases and 5 bases, there was a span of 15 bases. The V gene's germline CDR1 is MGHRA and CDR2 YSYEKL. The DNA of the CDR3 is TGCGCCAGCAGCTCCGGTCACGGGGACAATGAAAAACTGTTTTTT. This codes for CASSSGHGDNEKLFF.

By frequency in the sample, this clonotype is large. This chain connects TRBV6-2 or TRBV6-3 to TRBJ2-4; unclear D gene. The CDR3 totals 11 residues. Germline assignment: CDR1 MNHEY and CDR2 SVGEGT. V lost 6 bases and J lost 15, with 15 bases in between. The CDR3 DNA follows: TGTGCCAGCAGCTCTGACCGTAGTGCGTACTTC. Its translation: CASSSDRSAYF.

The rearrangement links TRBV6-4 to TRBJ1-1; perhaps TRBD1 as D (5 bases). CDR1 and CDR2 (germline): MRHNA, SNTAGT. V was shortened by 7 bases and J by 1 base, with 19 bases between the two germline ends. There are 16 residues in the CDR3. DNA for the CDR3: TGTGCCAGCATCGAGAGAGGCAGGGAAGAGAACACTGAAGCTTTCTTT. Translation gives CASIERGREENTEAFF.

This clonotype ranks as large. The chain is built from TRBV5-5 and TRBJ2-3; unclear D gene. V lost 1 base, J lost 2 bases, and 8 bases lay in between. The CDR3 sequence is 14 residues long. Germline V gene lookup returns CDR1 SGHKS and CDR2 YYEKEE (reference sequence). Here the CDR3 DNA reads TGTGCCAGCAGCTTGCTGGCGGACACAGATACGCAGTATTTT. It yields the protein CASSLLADTDTQYF.

By share, this clonotype counts as large (0.1 to 1%). The chain uses TRBV5-1 and TRBJ2-2, with 8 bases aligning to TRBD1. V gave up 4 bases and J gave up 5 bases; unmatched junction bases: 7. CDR1 and CDR2 from the germline V gene are SGHRS and YFSETQ. CDR3 length: 15 amino acids. The CDR3 loop is CASSARTGMTGELFF. The CDR3 nucleotides are TGCGCCAGCAGCGCCCGGACAGGGATGACCGGGGAGCTGTTTTTT.

This chain connects TRBV7-2 to TRBJ2-3; 9 bases match TRBD2. The CDR3 totals 16 residues. Germline V lookup: CDR1 SGHTA, CDR2 FQGNSA. With V trimmed by 1 base and J by 4 bases, 6 bases remained unmatched. In DNA, the CDR3 is TGTGCCAGCAGCTTAGTCCCAGCGGGAGGCTCAGATACGCAGTATTTT. This codes for CASSLVPAGGSDTQYF.

This chain links TRBV7-9 with TRBJ1-2, with a tentative D call TRBD1 (6 bases). Per the germline V gene, CDR1 is SEHNR and CDR2 is FQNEAQ (reference sequence). The V end was cut by 2 bases, the J end by 2 bases, with 9 bases between. This CDR3 is 14 amino acids long. The CDR3 DNA is TGTGCCAGCAGCTTAACAGGGACAAACTATGGCTACACCTTC. This translates into CASSLTGTNYGYTF. The complete variable domain, with remaining parts taken from reference TRBV7-9 and TRBJ1-2, reads DTGVSQNPRHKITKRGQNVTFRCDPISEHNRLYWYRQTLGQGPEFLTYFQNEAQLEKSRLLSDRFSAERPKGSFSTLEIQRTEQGDSAMYLCASSLTGTNYGYTFGSGTRLTVV.

This clonotype ranks as large (0.1 to 1%). The J gene is TRBJ1-4, the V gene TRBV4-1; D is unresolved. V lost 1 base and J 8 bases, leaving 14 bases between the germline ends. CDR1 is MGHRA and CDR2 is YSYEKL in the germline V gene. The CDR3 runs 15 residues. For the CDR3, the DNA is TGCGCCAGCAGCCAAGTCGGGTCAAACCCGGAAAAACTGTTTTTT. Protein: CASSQVGSNPEKLFF.

This clonotype was seen a few times. This chain links TRBV5-1 with TRBJ2-5; D not certain. Germline assignment: CDR1 SGHRS and CDR2 YFSETQ. V gave up 0 bases and J gave up 3 bases, with 9 bases separating them. The length of the CDR3 is 14 residues. The CDR3 nucleotides are TGCGCCAGCAGCTTGGCCGGCCAGGAAGAGACCCAGTACTTC. Translated: CASSLAGQEETQYF. Supplemented by reference TRBV5-1 and TRBJ2-5, the full variable domain reads KAGVTQTPRYLIKTRGQQVTLSCSPISGHRSVSWYQQTPGQGLQFLFEYFSETQRNKGNFPGRFSGRQFSNSRSEMNVSTLELGDSALYLCASSLAGQEETQYFGPGTRLLVL.

This clonotype is deemed large. This chain connects TRBV4-2 to TRBJ2-6; maybe TRBD2 (6 bases). Trimming removed 0 bases from V and 0 bases from J, with 9 bases in between. This CDR3 is built from 17 residues. The germline gives CDR1 LGHNA, CDR2 YNFKEQ. In nucleotides, the CDR3 is TGTGCCAGCAGCCAAGATTGGAGGGGCTCTGGGGCCAACGTCCTGACTTTC. This codes for CASSQDWRGSGANVLTF.

In its sample, this clonotype is hyperexpanded. The rearrangement uses TRBV12-3 or TRBV12-4 and TRBJ2-5; D is perhaps TRBD2 (5 bases). The CDR3 has 12 amino acids. Between the trimmed V and J ends, which lost 9 bases and 5 bases, there was a span of 13 bases. Here the CDR3 reads CASKRDLETQYF. The DNA for the CDR3 is TGTGCCAGTAAGAGGGATTTGGAGACCCAGTACTTC.

Details on this clonotype: This may be a read error: a much more frequent sequence differs by one nucleotide. This chain connects TRBV20-1 to TRBJ1-5, with TRBD1 as a possible D gene (6 bases). The germline V gene has CDR1 DFQATT and CDR2 SNEGSKA (reference sequence). The CDR3 covers 15 residues. The CDR3 coding sequence is TGCAGTGCTAGTGGGGGGCAGTTCAGCAAGCAGCCCCAGCATTTT. This encodes CSASGGQFSKQPQHF.